Shown below are 8 T cell receptor beta chains from a single sample sequenced in a study of blood T cell repertoires in COVID-19. Sequencing used immunoSEQ multiplex PCR; TCRdb keeps in-frame clones, though not all of them. The data hold around 200,000 clones, with approximately 88% observed a single time. Sequencing was performed on peripheral blood. These receptors were taken from a woman between 40 and 50 years old with COVID-19, enrolled during active disease.

A single count supports this clone. The chain recombines TRBV7-2 with TRBJ2-5; possible D gene TRBD2, 5 bases. The germline V and J ends were trimmed by 11 bases and 7 bases, with 8 bases remaining between them. Germline-derived CDR1 and CDR2 are SGHTA and FQGNSA. This CDR3 has 9 residues. This chain's CDR3 is CAVGGTQYF. CDR3 coding DNA: TGTGCCGTAGGAGGGACCCAGTACTTC.

The V call is TRBV5-1, the J call TRBJ1-2; 8 positions agree with TRBD1. With 0 bases clipped from V and 6 bases from J, the junction kept 1 base outside the gene matches. CDR1 is SGHRS, CDR2 YFSETQ, per germline. CDR3 length equals 13 residues. CDR3 coding DNA: TGCGCCAGCAGCTTGGTGGGACAGGATGGCTACACCTTC. Its translation is CASSLVGQDGYTF.

This chain connects TRBV19 to TRBJ1-2; no clear D gene. The CDR3 has 14 amino acids. V was cut by 0 bases and J by 5 bases, with 10 bases left in between. Per germline, CDR1 LNHDA and CDR2 SQIVND (reference sequence). CDR3 in amino acids: CASSIDVAQYGYTF. The CDR3 nucleotides are TGTGCCAGTAGTATAGATGTCGCACAGTATGGCTACACCTTC.

The genes are TRBV6-5 and TRBJ2-5, with TRBD1 matching over 7 bases. V gave up 6 bases and J gave up 4 bases; unmatched junction bases: 11. The germline CDR1 and CDR2 sequences are MNHEY and SVGAGI. This CDR3 has 15 amino acids. The CDR3 is CASRYRGSQGETQYF. The DNA of the CDR3 is TGTGCCAGCAGGTACAGGGGATCCCAGGGAGAGACCCAGTACTTC.

The chain is built from TRBV29-1 and TRBJ1-2; TRBD1 matches at 8 bases. The ends lost 6 bases at V and 8 bases at J; junction bases unmatched: 5. There are 11 residues in the CDR3. The V gene's germline CDR1 is SQVTM and CDR2 ANQGSEA. The CDR3 region has the DNA TGCAGCGTCGGACAGGGTCGGGGCTACACCTTC. Protein: CSVGQGRGYTF.

This clone showed up just once. The CDR3 bases are TGTGCCAGCAGTTTTGCAGGATCACCCCTCCACTTT. As protein: CASSFAGSPLHF. The chain is built from TRBV28 and TRBJ1-6; no clear D gene. Germline CDR1 and CDR2: MDHEN and SYDVKM. The V end lost 3 bases, the J end lost 10 bases, and 7 bases lay between the germline ends. This CDR3 has 12 residues.

The gene calls are TRBV15 and TRBJ1-5; 7 bases map to TRBD1. J gave up 1 base and V 0 bases, and 3 bases lay outside the gene matches. Looked up from germline, CDR1 is LNHNV and CDR2 is YYDKDF (reference sequence). The CDR3 runs to 16 residues. The CDR3 loop reads CATSRDPTGSNQPQHF. In nucleotides, the CDR3 is TGTGCCACCAGCAGAGATCCGACAGGGAGCAATCAGCCCCAGCATTTT.

This CDR3 reads CASSYLLERARSDSPLHF. CDR3 DNA: TGCGCCAGCAGTTACCTATTGGAGAGGGCAAGGTCTGATTCACCCCTCCACTTT. V is TRBV5-1 and J is TRBJ1-6; D is undetermined. Germline V gives CDR1 SGHRS, CDR2 YFSETQ. The CDR3 is 18 amino acids. V was clipped by 5 bases and J by 8 bases, with 26 bases between them.